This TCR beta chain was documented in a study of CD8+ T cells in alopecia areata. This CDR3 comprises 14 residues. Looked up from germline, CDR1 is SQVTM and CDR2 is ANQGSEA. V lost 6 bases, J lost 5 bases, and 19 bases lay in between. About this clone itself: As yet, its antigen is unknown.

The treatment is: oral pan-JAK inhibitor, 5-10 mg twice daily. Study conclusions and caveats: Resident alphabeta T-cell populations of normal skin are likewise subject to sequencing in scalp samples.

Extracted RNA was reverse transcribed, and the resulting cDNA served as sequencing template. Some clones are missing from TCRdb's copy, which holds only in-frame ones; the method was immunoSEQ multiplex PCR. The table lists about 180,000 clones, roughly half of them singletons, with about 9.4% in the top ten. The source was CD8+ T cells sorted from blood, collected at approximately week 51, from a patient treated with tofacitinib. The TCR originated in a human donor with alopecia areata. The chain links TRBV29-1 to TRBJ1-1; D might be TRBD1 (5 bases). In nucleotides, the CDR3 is TGCAGCGTACACAAGGACATAAGTACGACTGAAGCTTTCTTT. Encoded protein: CSVHKDISTTEAFF.